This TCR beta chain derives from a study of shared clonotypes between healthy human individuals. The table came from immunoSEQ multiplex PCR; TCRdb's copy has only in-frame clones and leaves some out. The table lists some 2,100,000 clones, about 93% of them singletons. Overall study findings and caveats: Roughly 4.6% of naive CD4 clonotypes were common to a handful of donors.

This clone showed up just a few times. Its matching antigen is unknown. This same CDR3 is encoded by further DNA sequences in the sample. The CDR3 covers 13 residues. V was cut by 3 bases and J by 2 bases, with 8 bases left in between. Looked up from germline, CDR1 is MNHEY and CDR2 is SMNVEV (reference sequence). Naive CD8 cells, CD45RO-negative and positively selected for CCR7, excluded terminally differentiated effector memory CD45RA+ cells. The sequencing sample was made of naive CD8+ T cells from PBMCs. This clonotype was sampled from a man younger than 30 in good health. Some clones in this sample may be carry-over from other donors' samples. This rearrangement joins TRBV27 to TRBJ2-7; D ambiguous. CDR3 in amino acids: CASSFGSTYEQYF. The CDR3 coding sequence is TGTGCCAGCAGTTTCGGCAGTACCTACGAGCAGTACTTC.